The T cell receptor (beta chain) under discussion was sequenced for a study of blood T cells in healthy people across ages. Study results and caveats: A roughly linear age-dependent decrease characterized TCR beta diversity per million T cells. It was the long-lived donors that had more naive CD4+ cells and higher diversity than aged donors. There was no known CMV status for donors, so expanded clonotype changes were possibly confounded.

Each sample yielded at least 6 million isolated PBMCs. The authors ran a second PCR of roughly 6 to 12 cycles using a sample-barcoded 5' primer and a J-beta primer mix. TCRdb called the 5' RACE reads again in MiXCR, with one record for every CDR3 protein. The data contain roughly 1.6 million distinct CDR3 sequences, around 36% of them seen just once; the ten biggest clones take up roughly 10%. This clonotype was observed many times. No antigen is known for it. The sequence came from a young woman in good health. The sample comprised blood.

The CDR3 is CASSMGGETQYF. Written as DNA, the CDR3 is TGTGCCAGCAGTATGGGGGGGGAGACCCAGTACTTC. The J gene is TRBJ2-5, the V gene TRBV12-3 or TRBV12-4; 7 bases map to TRBD2. This CDR3 is 12 amino acids long. The V segment lost 5 bases and the J segment 5 bases; nucleotides outside the gene matches: 2.